The 2 T cell receptor beta chains below were found in one sample sequenced in a study of T-cell memory formation after mild COVID-19. TCRdb reprocessed the 5' RACE reads with MiXCR, giving one entry per CDR3 protein. This sample has around 530,000 distinct CDR3 sequences, with about a fifth found just once. Source material: PBMCs or a T cell subset sorted from them (not recorded which). The receptors were gathered from an adult woman who had mild COVID-19 (a few samples of this study predate the infection). Cell type and time point are not known.

This clonotype has at least ten counts. The chain uses TRBV20-1 and TRBJ1-1; weak D call: TRBD1 (6 bases). Germline CDR1 is DFQATT and CDR2 is SNEGSKA (reference sequence). The V end was cut by 5 bases, the J end by 5 bases, with 15 bases between. The CDR3 consists of 13 residues. In DNA, the CDR3 is TGCAGTGCTCCGGGACACCGGCCGACTGAAGCTTTCTTT. Translating gives CSAPGHRPTEAFF.

In its sample, this clonotype was seen a few times. The rearrangement uses TRBV6-6 and TRBJ1-2, with D possibly matching TRBD1 (5 bases). V was trimmed by 2 bases and J by 8 bases, leaving 6 bases between them. This CDR3 spans 11 amino acids. Germline CDR1 MNHNY, CDR2 SVGAGI (reference sequence). CDR3 loop: CASSYDSGYTF. CDR3 bases: TGTGCCAGCAGTTACGACAGCGGCTACACCTTC.